This TCR beta chain appears in the sequencing data of a study of vaccination and CD4 T cells after COVID-19. Study as a whole: Recovered patients in the cohort numbered six men and four women, two of them Hispanic. Samples taken post-COVID came a median around 93 days after diagnosis, ranging from 35 to 161. Study-wide results and caveats: There was no significant change from 21 to 38 median reactive clonotypes.

This clonotype is judged large. Antigen specificity is unknown. Treatment in this sample: approximately 11-day PBMC culture with coronavirus spike peptide pools or control peptides (ViraFEST assay). The Oncomine TCR Beta short-read assay sequenced DNA from cultured CD4+ T cells. Extraction of genomic DNA was performed on cultured CD4+ T cells. TCRdb reanalysed the PCR reads using MiXCR and keeps one entry per CDR3 protein. The sample has roughly 12,000 distinct CDR3 sequences, roughly 58% seen once. This TCR was sampled from a human donor who had recovered from COVID-19. The sample comprised CD4+ T cells from blood, cultured in vitro.

The CDR3 DNA reads as TGTGCCACCCGGGACACAGGTCCTGGAAACACCATATATTTT. Protein product: CATRDTGPGNTIYF. The genes are TRBV10-3 and TRBJ1-3; a possible D gene is TRBD1 (6 bases). The CDR3 has 14 residues. With 10 bases removed from V and 2 bases from J, the gap between germline ends came to 15 bases. Germline assignment: CDR1 ENHRY and CDR2 SYGVKD.